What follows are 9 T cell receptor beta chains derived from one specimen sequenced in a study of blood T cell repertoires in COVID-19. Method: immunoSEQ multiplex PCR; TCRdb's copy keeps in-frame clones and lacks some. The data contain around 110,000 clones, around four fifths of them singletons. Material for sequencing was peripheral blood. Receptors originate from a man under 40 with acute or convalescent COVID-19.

In DNA, the CDR3 is TGTGCCAGTATGGACAGGGCGGCCTACAATGAGCAGTTCTTC. This sequence encodes CASMDRAAYNEQFF. The J gene is TRBJ2-1, the V gene TRBV19, with 8 positions matching TRBD1. Losses at the gene ends were 7 bases for V and 2 bases for J; bases not matched to a gene: 4. Per the germline V gene, CDR1 is LNHDA and CDR2 is SQIVND (reference sequence). The CDR3 consists of 14 residues.

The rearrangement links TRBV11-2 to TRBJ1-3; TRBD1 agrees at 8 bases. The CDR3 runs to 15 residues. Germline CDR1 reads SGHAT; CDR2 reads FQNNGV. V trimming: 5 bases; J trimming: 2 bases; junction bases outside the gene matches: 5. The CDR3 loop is CASSGRTGPGNTIYF. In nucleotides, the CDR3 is TGTGCCAGCAGCGGACGGACAGGGCCTGGAAACACCATATATTTT.

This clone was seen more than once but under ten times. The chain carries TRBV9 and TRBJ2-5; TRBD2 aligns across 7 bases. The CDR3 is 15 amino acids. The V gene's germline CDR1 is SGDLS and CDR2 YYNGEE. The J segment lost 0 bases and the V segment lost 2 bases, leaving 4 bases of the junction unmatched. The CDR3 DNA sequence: TGTGCCAGCAGCGTTCAAGCGGGAAACCAAGAGACCCAGTACTTC. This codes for CASSVQAGNQETQYF.

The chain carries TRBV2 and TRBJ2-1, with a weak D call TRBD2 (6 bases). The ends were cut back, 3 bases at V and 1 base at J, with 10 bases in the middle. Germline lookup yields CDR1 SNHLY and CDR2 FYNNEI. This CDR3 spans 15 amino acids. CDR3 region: CASSDPSGSYNEQFF. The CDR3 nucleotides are TGTGCCAGCAGTGATCCCAGCGGGTCCTACAATGAGCAGTTCTTC.

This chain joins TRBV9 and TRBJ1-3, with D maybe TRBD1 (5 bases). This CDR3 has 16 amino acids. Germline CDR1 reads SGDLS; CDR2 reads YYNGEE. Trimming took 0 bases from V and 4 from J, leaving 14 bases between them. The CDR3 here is CASSVVPAGSGNTIYF. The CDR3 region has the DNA TGTGCCAGCAGCGTAGTTCCCGCAGGGTCGGGAAACACCATATATTTT.

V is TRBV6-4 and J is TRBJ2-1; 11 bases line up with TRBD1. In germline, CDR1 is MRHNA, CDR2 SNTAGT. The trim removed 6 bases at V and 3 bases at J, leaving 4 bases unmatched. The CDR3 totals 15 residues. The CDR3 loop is CASSLGTGGYNEQFF. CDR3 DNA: TGTGCCAGCAGCCTGGGGACAGGGGGCTACAATGAGCAGTTCTTC.

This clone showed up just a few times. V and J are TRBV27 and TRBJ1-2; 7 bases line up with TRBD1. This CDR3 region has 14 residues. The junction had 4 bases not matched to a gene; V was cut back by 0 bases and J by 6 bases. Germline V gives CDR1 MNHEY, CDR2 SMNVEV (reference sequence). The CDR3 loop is CASSLSGQTHGYTF. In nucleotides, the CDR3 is TGTGCCAGCAGTTTATCGGGACAGACGCATGGCTACACCTTC.

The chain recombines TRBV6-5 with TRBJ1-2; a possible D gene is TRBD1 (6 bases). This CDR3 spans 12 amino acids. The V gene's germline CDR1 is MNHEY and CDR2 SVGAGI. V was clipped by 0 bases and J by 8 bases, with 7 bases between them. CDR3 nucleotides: TGTGCCAGCAGTTACTCGGGGGCCGGCTACACCTTC. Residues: CASSYSGAGYTF.

The CDR3 sequence is CASRGLATSYNEQFF. CDR3 nucleotides: TGTGCCAGTAGGGGACTAGCGACCTCCTACAATGAGCAGTTCTTC. V gene TRBV19 combines with J gene TRBJ2-1; 10 nucleotides line up with TRBD2. J gave up 0 bases and V 6 bases, and 2 bases lay outside the gene matches. The CDR3 is 15 amino acids. Per the germline V gene, CDR1 is LNHDA and CDR2 is SQIVND (reference sequence).